The clone carrying this T cell receptor (beta chain) was counted once. The authors' processing: For nucleated cells, counts were estimated from reference gene primer amplification. Measured with immunoSEQ multiplex PCR; TCRdb has only the in-frame clones, and not every one. Clone size and the V and J calls come from that table; the DNA yielded D and trimming. Here the sample spans 55,000 to 65,000 clones, 89% being singletons. This CDR3 contains 13 residues. Germline CDR1 is SGHKS and CDR2 is YYEKEE (reference sequence). Trimming stripped 1 base from V and 3 bases from J, with 8 bases between. These data are taken from a study of blood T cell repertoires in COVID-19.

The sequenced material came from peripheral blood. The receptor's source is a woman aged 60-70 years with active COVID-19. The chain has TRBV5-5 and TRBJ2-7; maybe TRBD2 (5 bases). The CDR3 bases are TGTGCCAGCAGCTTGTTTCGGGACTACGAGCAGTACTTC. It specifies CASSLFRDYEQYF.